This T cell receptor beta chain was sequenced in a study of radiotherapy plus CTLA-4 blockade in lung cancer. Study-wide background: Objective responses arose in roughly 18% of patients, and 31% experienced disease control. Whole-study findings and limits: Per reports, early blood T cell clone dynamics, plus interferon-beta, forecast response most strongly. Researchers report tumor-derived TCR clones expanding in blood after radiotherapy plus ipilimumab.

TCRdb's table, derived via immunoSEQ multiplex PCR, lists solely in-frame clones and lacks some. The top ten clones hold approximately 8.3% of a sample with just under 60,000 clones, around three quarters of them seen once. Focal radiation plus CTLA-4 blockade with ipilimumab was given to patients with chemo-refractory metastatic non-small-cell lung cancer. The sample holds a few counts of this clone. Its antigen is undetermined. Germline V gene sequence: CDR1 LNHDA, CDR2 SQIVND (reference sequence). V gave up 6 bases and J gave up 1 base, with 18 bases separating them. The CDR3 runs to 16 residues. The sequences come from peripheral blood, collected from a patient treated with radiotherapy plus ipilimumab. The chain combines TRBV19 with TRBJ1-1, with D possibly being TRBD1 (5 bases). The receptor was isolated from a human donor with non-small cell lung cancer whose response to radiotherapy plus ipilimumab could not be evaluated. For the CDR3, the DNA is TGTGCCAGTAGGGGTTTATTTAGACAGTCGAACACTGAAGCTTTCTTT. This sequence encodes CASRGLFRQSNTEAFF.